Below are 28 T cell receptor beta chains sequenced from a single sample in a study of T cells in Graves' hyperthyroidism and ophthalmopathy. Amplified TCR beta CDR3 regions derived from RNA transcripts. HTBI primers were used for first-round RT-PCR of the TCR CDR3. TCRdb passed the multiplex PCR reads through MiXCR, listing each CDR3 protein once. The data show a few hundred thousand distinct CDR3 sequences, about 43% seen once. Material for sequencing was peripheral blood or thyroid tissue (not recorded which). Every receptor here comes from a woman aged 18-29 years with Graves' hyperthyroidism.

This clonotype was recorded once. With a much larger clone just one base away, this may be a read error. The DNA for the CDR3 is TGTGCCATCAGTGATGTGGCGGGAGGGCGTCGCCAAGAGACCCAGTACTTC. Protein product: CAISDVAGGRRQETQYF. This chain links TRBV10-3 with TRBJ2-5, with 9 bases that match TRBD2. Trimming at V came to 3 bases and at J to 1 base, leaving 9 bases not matched to a gene. From germline, CDR1 is ENHRY and CDR2 SYGVKD. The CDR3 is made up of 17 amino acids.

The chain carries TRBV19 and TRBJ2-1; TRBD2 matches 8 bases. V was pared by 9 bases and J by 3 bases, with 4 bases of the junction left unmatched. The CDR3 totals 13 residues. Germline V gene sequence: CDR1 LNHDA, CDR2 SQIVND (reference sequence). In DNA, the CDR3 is TGTGCCAGCAAGCGGGAGATCTACAATGAGCAGTTCTTC. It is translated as CASKREIYNEQFF.

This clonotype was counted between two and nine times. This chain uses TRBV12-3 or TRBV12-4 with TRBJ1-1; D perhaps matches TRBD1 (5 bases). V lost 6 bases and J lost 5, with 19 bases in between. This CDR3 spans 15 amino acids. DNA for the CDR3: TGTGCCAGCAGCCTCGGGGGGGTAGTCGGAACTGAAGCTTTCTTT. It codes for CASSLGGVVGTEAFF.

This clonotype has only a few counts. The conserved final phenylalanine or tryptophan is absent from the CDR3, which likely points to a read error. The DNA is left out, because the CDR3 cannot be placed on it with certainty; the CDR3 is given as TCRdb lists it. The CDR3 sequence: CATSRGQGSGANVLVL. The chain recombines TRBV15 with TRBJ2-6. CDR1 LNHNV and CDR2 YYDKDF come from the germline V gene (reference sequence). The CDR3 is 16 residues long, counting both termini.

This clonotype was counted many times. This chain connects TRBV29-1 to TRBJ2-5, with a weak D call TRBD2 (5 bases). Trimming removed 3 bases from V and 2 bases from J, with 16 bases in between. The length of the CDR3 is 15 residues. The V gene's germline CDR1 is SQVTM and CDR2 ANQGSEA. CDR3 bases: TGCAGCGTTGAGGAGATTGGCGCGGGTCAAGAGACCCAGTACTTC. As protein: CSVEEIGAGQETQYF.

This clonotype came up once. Written as DNA, the CDR3 is TGTGCCAGCAGTATAATAGACAGGGGCTCTGATCAGCCCCAGCATTTT. Its protein product is CASSIIDRGSDQPQHF. The V and J genes are TRBV6-1 and TRBJ1-5; 8 bases are shared with TRBD1. J lost 5 bases, V lost 5 bases, and 11 bases had no gene match. The germline CDR1 and CDR2 sequences are MNHNS and SASEGT. The CDR3 covers 16 residues.

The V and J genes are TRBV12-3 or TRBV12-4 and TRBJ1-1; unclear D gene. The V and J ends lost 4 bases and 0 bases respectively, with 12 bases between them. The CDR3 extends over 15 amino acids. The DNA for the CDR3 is TGTGCCAGCAGTTCCCGAAGGGTGATGAACACTGAAGCTTTCTTT. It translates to CASSSRRVMNTEAFF.

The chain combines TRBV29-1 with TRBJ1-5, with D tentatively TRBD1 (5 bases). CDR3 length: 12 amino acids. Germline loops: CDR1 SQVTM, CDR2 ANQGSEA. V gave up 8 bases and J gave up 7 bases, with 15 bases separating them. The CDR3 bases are TGCAGCCAAGGCCGTCCAGGGCAGCCCCAGCATTTT. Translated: CSQGRPGQPQHF.

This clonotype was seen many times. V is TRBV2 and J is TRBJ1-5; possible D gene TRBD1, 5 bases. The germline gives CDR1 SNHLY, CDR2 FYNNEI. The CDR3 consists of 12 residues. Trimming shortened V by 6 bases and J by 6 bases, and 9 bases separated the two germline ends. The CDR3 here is CASRGTLQPQHF. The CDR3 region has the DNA TGTGCCAGCAGAGGGACGCTTCAGCCCCAGCATTTT.

CDR3 loop: CAISGTSYEQYF. CDR3 in DNA: TGTGCCATCAGTGGTACCTCCTACGAGCAGTACTTC. The V and J genes are TRBV10-3 and TRBJ2-7; D uncertain. The CDR3 extends over 12 amino acids. Trimming shortened V by 4 bases and J by 0 bases, and 4 bases separated the two germline ends. From germline, CDR1 is ENHRY and CDR2 SYGVKD.

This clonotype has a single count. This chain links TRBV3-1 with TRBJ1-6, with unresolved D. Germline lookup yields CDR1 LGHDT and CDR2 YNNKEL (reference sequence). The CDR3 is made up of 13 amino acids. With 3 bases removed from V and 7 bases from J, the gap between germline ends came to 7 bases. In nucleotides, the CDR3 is TGTGCCAGCAGCCACCGACAAAATTCACCCCTCCACTTT. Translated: CASSHRQNSPLHF.

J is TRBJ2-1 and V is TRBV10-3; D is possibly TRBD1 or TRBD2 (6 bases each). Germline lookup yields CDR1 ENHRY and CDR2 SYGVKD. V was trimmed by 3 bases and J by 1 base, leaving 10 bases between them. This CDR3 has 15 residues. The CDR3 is CAISEGGFSYNEQFF. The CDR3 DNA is TGTGCCATCAGTGAAGGGGGGTTTTCCTACAATGAGCAGTTCTTC.

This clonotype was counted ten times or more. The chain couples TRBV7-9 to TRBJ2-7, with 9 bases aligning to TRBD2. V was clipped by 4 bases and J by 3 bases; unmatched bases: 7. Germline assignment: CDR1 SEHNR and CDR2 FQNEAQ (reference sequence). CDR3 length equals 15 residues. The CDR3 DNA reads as TGTGCCAGCAGCTCGACTAGCGGAGCTTACTACGAGCAGTACTTC. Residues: CASSSTSGAYYEQYF.

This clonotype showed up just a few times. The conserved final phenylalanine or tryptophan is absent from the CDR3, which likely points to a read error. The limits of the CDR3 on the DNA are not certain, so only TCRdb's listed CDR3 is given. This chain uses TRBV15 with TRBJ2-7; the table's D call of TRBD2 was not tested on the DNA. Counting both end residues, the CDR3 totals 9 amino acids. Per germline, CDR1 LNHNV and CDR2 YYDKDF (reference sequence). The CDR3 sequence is CATSRGLAG.

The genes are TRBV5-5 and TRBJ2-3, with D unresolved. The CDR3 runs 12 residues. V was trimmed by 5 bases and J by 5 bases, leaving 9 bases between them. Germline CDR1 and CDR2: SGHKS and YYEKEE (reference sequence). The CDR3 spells CASSLDVDTQYF. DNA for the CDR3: TGTGCCAGCAGTCTCGACGTAGATACGCAGTATTTT.

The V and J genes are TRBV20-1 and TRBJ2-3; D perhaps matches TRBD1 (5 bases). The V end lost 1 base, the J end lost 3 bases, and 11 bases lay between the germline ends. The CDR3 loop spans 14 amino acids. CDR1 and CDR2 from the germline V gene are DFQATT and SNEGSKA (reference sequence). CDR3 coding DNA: TGCAGTGCTAGAGCCAGGGTGGGGACAGATACGCAGTATTTT. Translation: CSARARVGTDTQYF.

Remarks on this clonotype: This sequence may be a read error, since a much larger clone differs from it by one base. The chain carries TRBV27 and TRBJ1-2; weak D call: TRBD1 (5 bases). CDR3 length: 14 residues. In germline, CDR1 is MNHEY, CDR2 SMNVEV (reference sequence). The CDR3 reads CVSSLSRGGNGYTF. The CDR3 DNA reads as TGTGTCAGCAGTTTATCGAGGGGCGGGAATGGCTACACCTTC.

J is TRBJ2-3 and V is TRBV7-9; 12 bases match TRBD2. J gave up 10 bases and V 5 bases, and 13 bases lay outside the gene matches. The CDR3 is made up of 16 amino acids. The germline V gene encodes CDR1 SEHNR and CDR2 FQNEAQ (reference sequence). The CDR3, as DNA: TGTGCCAGCAGCCAAGATGAGACTAGCGGGAGTTCCGCGCAGTATTTT. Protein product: CASSQDETSGSSAQYF.

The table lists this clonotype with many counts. CDR3 in DNA: TGTGCCAGCAGCTCGTCCGAATACGAGCAGTACTTC. Its protein product is CASSSSEYEQYF. This chain connects TRBV11-1 to TRBJ2-7; D not certain. The length of the CDR3 is 12 residues. CDR1 SGHAT and CDR2 FQDESV come from the germline V gene (reference sequence). Trimming removed 4 bases from V and 4 bases from J, with 8 bases in between. The full variable domain, completed using reference TRBV11-1 and TRBJ2-7, is EAEVAQSPRYKITEKSQAVAFWCDPISGHATLYWYRQILGQGPELLVQFQDESVVDDSQLPKDRFSAERLKGVDSTLKIQPAELGDSAMYLCASSSSEYEQYFGPGTRLTVT.

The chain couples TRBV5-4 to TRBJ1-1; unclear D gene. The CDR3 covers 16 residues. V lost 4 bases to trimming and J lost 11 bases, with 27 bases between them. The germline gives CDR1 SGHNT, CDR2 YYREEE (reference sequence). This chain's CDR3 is CASSLEGPEQRLNAFF. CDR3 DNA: TGTGCCAGCAGCCTGGAGGGCCCGGAGCAGCGGTTGAATGCTTTCTTT.

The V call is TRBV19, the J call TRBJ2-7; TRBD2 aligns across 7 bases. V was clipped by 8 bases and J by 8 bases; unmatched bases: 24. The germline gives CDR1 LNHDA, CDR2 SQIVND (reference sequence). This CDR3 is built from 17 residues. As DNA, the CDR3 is TGTGCCAGTGCGACTAGCAGCTTGGCCCCCCAAGGGGTGCAGCAGTACTTC. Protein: CASATSSLAPQGVQQYF.

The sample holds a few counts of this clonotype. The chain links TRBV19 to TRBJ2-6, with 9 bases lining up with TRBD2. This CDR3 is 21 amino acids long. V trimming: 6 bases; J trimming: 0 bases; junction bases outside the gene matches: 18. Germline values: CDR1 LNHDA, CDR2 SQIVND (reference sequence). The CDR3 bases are TGTGCCAGTAGGGCCGGTCCGGGACTAGCTGATATAGTCTCTGGGGCCAACGTCCTGACTTTC. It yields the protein CASRAGPGLADIVSGANVLTF.

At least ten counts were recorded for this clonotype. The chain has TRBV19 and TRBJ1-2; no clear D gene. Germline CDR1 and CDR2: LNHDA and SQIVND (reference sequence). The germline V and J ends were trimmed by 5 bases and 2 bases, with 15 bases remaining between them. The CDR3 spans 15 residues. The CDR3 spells CASSPRTSMNYGYTF. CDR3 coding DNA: TGTGCCAGTAGTCCGAGAACGTCGATGAACTATGGCTACACCTTC.

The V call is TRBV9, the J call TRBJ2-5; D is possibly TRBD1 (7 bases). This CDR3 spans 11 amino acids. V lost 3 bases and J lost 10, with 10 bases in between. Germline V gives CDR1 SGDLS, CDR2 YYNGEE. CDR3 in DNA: TGTGCCAGCAGCGCCAGGGGGGACCAGTACTTC. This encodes CASSARGDQYF.

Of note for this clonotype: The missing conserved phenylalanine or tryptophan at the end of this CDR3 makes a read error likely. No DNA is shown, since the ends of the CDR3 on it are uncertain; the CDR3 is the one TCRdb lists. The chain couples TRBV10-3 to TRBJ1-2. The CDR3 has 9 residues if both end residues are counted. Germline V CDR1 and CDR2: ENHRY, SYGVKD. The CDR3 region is CAISESTSR.

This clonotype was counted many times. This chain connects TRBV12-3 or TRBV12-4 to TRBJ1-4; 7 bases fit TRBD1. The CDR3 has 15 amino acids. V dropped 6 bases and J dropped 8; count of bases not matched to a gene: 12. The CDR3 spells CASSPSTGRGEKLFF. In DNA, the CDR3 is TGTGCCAGCAGCCCTTCGACAGGGCGCGGCGAAAAACTGTTTTTT.

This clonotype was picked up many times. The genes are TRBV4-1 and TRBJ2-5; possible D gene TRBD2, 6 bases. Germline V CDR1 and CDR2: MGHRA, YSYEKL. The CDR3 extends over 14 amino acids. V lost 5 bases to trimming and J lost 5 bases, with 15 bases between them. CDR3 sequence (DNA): TGCGCCAGCAGCACGACTAGTATAGGGGAGACCCAGTACTTC. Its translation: CASSTTSIGETQYF.

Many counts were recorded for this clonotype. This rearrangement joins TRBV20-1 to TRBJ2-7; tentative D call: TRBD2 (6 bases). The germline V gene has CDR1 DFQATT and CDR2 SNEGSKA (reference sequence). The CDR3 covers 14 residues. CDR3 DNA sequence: TGCAGCACCCCGGGCCTAGCGTCAGCCTACGAGCAGTACTTC. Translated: CSTPGLASAYEQYF.